These T cell receptor beta chains were read from a single sample in a study of human T cells and chemical hapten exposure. TCRdb redid the calling of the 5' RACE reads with MiXCR, one entry per CDR3 protein. The data contain more than 140,000 distinct CDR3 sequences, around 4.4% of them singletons. The receptor source for this set is a female donor in good health. Both conserved end residues are trimmed from each CDR3. Clone size is given for some rows only: seen once, a few or many times, or a class if the clone is expanded.

TRBJ1-2,many,12,TRBV20-1,SARKNRGLEGYT
TRBJ2-3,-,12,TRBV10-3,AISEPQGGGRQY
TRBJ2-7,many,12,TRBV27,ASRGGQGSYEQY
TRBJ1-1,-,11,TRBV30,AWSKGSGTEAF
TRBJ2-1,many,12,TRBV7-2,ASRRLVQYNEQF
TRBJ2-7,many,13,TRBV25-1,ASSEFRGGANEQY
TRBJ2-5,many,14,TRBV7-6,ASSLWYRQGEETQY
TRBJ2-5,-,12,TRBV9,ASSAQQGGETQY
TRBJ2-1,many,9,TRBV27,ASSFHNEQF
TRBJ1-1,many,9,TRBV29-1,SVVRNTEAF
TRBJ2-7,many,14,TRBV27,ASSLVGGQGSHEQY
TRBJ1-6,many,16,TRBV20-1,SIKNLRDRGLTNSPLH
TRBJ2-1,many,14,TRBV7-9,ASSDRLAGGPNEQF